Here is one T cell receptor beta chain with its context. Its cognate antigen is unknown. These data belong to a study of lymphopenia after photon versus proton radiotherapy. Study observations and caveats: After lymphocyte nadir, photon-treated repertoires showed oligoclonal expansion, especially CD8+ Temra.

CDR3 length: 16 residues. V was clipped by 4 bases and J by 5 bases; unmatched bases: 13. Germline V gene lookup returns CDR1 MNHEY and CDR2 SMNVEV (reference sequence). Only in-frame clones appear in the TCRdb table, and some are missing; sequencing was by immunoSEQ multiplex PCR. The sample includes tens of thousands of clones, more than 75% of them seen just once. Sequenced material: peripheral blood, taken from a patient treated with photon-based radiotherapy. This sequence joins TRBV27 and TRBJ2-5; the match to TRBD2 covers 7 bases. The receptor's source is a woman aged 70-85 years with pancreatic cancer. In DNA form, the CDR3 reads TGTGCCAGCAGTTCCCTCCCAGCGGGAAGGGAGGAGACCCAGTACTTC. It encodes CASSSLPAGREETQYF.